The 29 T cell receptor beta chains below all came from one sample that was sequenced in a study of blood T cells in healthy people across ages. Alongside a J-beta primer mix, a sample-barcoded 5' primer served in a second PCR lasting roughly 6 to 11 cycles. TCRdb analysed the 5' RACE reads with MiXCR anew, one entry per CDR3 protein. In the table there are about 1.4 million distinct CDR3 sequences, approximately 59% of which are singletons. Sequenced material: blood. The receptors shown here come from a man between 18 and 35 years old in good health.

This clonotype appeared once. The chain couples TRBV6-5 to TRBJ2-1; no firm D call. V lost 2 bases to trimming and J lost 9 bases, with 5 bases between them. Germline-derived CDR1 and CDR2 are MNHEY and SVGAGI. The CDR3 has 11 residues. Here the CDR3 reads CASSYNSEQFF. For the CDR3, the DNA is TGTGCCAGCAGTTACAACAGTGAGCAGTTCTTC.

The chain carries TRBV12-3 or TRBV12-4 and TRBJ1-1, with 12 nucleotides matching TRBD1. The CDR3 has 18 amino acids. J lost 1 base, V lost 4 bases, and 10 bases had no gene match. In DNA, the CDR3 is TGTGCCAGCAGTTCATACGGGACAGGGGGCGCCGGGAACACTGAAGCTTTCTTT. It codes for CASSSYGTGGAGNTEAFF.

This clonotype was seen a few times. J is TRBJ1-2 and V is TRBV27; D remains ambiguous. The CDR3 extends over 13 amino acids. V gave up 6 bases and J gave up 6 bases, with 14 bases separating them. Germline loops: CDR1 MNHEY, CDR2 SMNVEV (reference sequence). DNA for the CDR3: TGTGCCAGCAGCCCGAGCAGCGACAATGGCTACACCTTC. Translating it yields CASSPSSDNGYTF.

This chain's CDR3 is CSGARQGSYGYTF. In DNA, the CDR3 is TGCAGTGGGGCTAGACAGGGGTCCTATGGCTACACCTTC. The chain carries TRBV20-1 and TRBJ1-2; TRBD1 matches at 8 bases. In germline, CDR1 is DFQATT, CDR2 SNEGSKA (reference sequence). The CDR3 covers 13 residues. V lost 7 bases and J lost 4; bases outside the gene matches: 8.

The gene calls are TRBV30 and TRBJ2-7; D gene uncertain. This CDR3 contains 12 residues. CDR1 is GTSNPN, CDR2 SVGIG, per germline (reference sequence). V dropped 4 bases and J dropped 0 bases, with 7 bases sitting between them. CDR3 residues: CAWTQSSYEQYF. In DNA, the CDR3 is TGTGCCTGGACGCAAAGCTCCTACGAGCAGTACTTC.

The chain combines TRBV10-3 with TRBJ2-7; 10 bases align to TRBD2. Germline V CDR1 and CDR2: ENHRY, SYGVKD. The length of the CDR3 is 14 residues. Trimming removed 9 bases from V and 2 bases from J; junction bases left unmatched: 7. The DNA of the CDR3 is TGTGCCATAGCCGGGACTAGCGACACCTACGAGCAGTACTTC. It translates to CAIAGTSDTYEQYF.

The V gene is TRBV20-1, the J gene TRBJ2-7; TRBD1 aligns across 12 bases. The CDR3 spans 12 residues. Germline CDR1 is DFQATT and CDR2 is SNEGSKA (reference sequence). V shed 2 bases, J shed 9 bases, and the junction held 2 bases outside the gene matches. The CDR3 is CSARWDRGRQYF. Here the CDR3 DNA reads TGCAGTGCTAGATGGGACAGGGGGCGGCAGTACTTC.

This chain links TRBV4-1 with TRBJ2-1; D is perhaps TRBD2 (5 bases). This CDR3 has 16 residues. Looked up from germline, CDR1 is MGHRA and CDR2 is YSYEKL. V was cut by 4 bases and J by 0 bases, with 13 bases left in between. CDR3 in DNA: TGCGCCAGCAGCCGGGGTGCTGGGAGCTCCTACAATGAGCAGTTCTTC. This codes for CASSRGAGSSYNEQFF.

The chain joins TRBV20-1 to TRBJ2-5; D perhaps matches TRBD1 (6 bases). The DNA end lines up better with TRBJ2-7; the J call may be wrong. Germline values: CDR1 DFQATT, CDR2 SNEGSKA (reference sequence). The CDR3 sequence is 15 residues long. The chain's CDR3 is CSALGSTGRGYEQYF. Written as DNA, the CDR3 is TGCAGTGCTCTAGGTTCGACAGGCCGGGGCTACGAGCAGTACTTC.

V usage is TRBV11-1 and J usage is TRBJ2-1; D ambiguous. The germline V gene has CDR1 SGHAT and CDR2 FQDESV (reference sequence). There are 15 residues in the CDR3. V lost 0 bases to trimming and J lost 10 bases, with 16 bases between them. For the CDR3, the DNA is TGTGCCAGCAGCTTAGCTGGGGTCCTAAACCCGGAGCAGTTCTTC. It codes for CASSLAGVLNPEQFF.

The J gene is TRBJ2-7, the V gene TRBV7-2, with 9 bases that match TRBD2. Germline V lookup: CDR1 SGHTA, CDR2 FQGNSA. This CDR3 is built from 15 residues. V lost 4 bases and J lost 1; bases outside the gene matches: 5. CDR3 protein: CASSSASGASYEQYF. The CDR3 bases are TGTGCCAGCAGCTCGGCTAGCGGGGCTTCCTACGAGCAGTACTTC.

The CDR3 coding sequence is TGTGCCAGCAGTTTCGGTCCTAACTATGGCTACACCTTC. It yields the protein CASSFGPNYGYTF. The chain couples TRBV12-3 or TRBV12-4 to TRBJ1-2; D is uncertain. This CDR3 spans 13 amino acids. V lost 3 bases and J lost 0, with 5 bases in between.

The chain couples TRBV12-3 or TRBV12-4 to TRBJ2-3, with 10 bases fitting TRBD2. With 5 bases clipped from V and 3 bases from J, the junction kept 11 bases outside the gene matches. The length of the CDR3 is 17 residues. The CDR3 sequence is CASSGAASGSWTDTQYF. The CDR3 DNA sequence: TGTGCCAGCAGTGGAGCGGCTAGCGGGAGTTGGACAGATACGCAGTATTTT.

The chain uses TRBV14 and TRBJ2-1, with D tentatively TRBD1 (5 bases). The CDR3 consists of 12 residues. Germline-derived CDR1 and CDR2 are SGHDN and FVKESK. V was cut by 1 base and J by 10 bases, with 8 bases left in between. The CDR3 is CASSQVQGEQFF. CDR3 bases: TGTGCCAGCAGCCAAGTTCAGGGAGAGCAGTTCTTC.

The gene calls are TRBV29-1 and TRBJ2-7, with D perhaps matching TRBD1 or TRBD2 (6 bases each). Germline lookup yields CDR1 SQVTM and CDR2 ANQGSEA. Trimming removed 6 bases at V and 0 bases at J, with 15 bases between. CDR3 length: 14 residues. CDR3 sequence reads: CSVQWGASSYEQYF. In nucleotides, the CDR3 is TGCAGCGTCCAATGGGGGGCTAGCTCCTACGAGCAGTACTTC.

The chain uses TRBV30 and TRBJ1-4; TRBD1 might be the D (6 bases). Per the germline V gene, CDR1 is GTSNPN and CDR2 is SVGIG (reference sequence). Trimming took off 8 bases at V and 6 bases at J, with 19 bases between the two ends. The CDR3 runs to 14 residues. The CDR3 DNA reads TGTGCCGGATGGGACATCGCAATCGATGAAAAACTGTTTTTT. Its protein product is CAGWDIAIDEKLFF.

This clonotype has a handful of counts. The genes are TRBV4-2 and TRBJ2-5; 8 bases align to TRBD2. Germline loops: CDR1 LGHNA, CDR2 YNFKEQ. This CDR3 region has 17 residues. The J segment lost 2 bases and the V segment lost 0 bases, leaving 8 bases of the junction unmatched. The CDR3 reads CASSQDEGSSGQETQYF. The DNA of the CDR3 is TGTGCCAGCAGCCAAGATGAGGGTTCTAGCGGGCAAGAGACCCAGTACTTC.

V gene TRBV12-3 or TRBV12-4 combines with J gene TRBJ2-3; perhaps TRBD1 as D (6 bases). Trimming took off 7 bases at V and 2 bases at J, with 13 bases between the two ends. The CDR3 consists of 14 residues. The CDR3 sequence: CASNPTGPTDTQYF. The CDR3 coding sequence is TGTGCCAGCAACCCGACAGGACCCACAGATACGCAGTATTTT.

The V gene is TRBV13, the J gene TRBJ2-1; 9 bases map to TRBD1. Germline loops: CDR1 PRHDT, CDR2 FYEKMQ (reference sequence). The CDR3 is 19 residues long. Trimming at V came to 0 bases and at J to 5 bases, leaving 14 bases not matched to a gene. This CDR3 reads CASSLGTQWTGEGNNEQFF. Written as DNA, the CDR3 is TGTGCCAGCAGCTTAGGCACCCAGTGGACAGGGGAGGGGAACAATGAGCAGTTCTTC.

This chain links TRBV10-3 with TRBJ2-7; maybe TRBD2 (5 bases). CDR1 ENHRY and CDR2 SYGVKD come from the germline V gene. Trimming took off 8 bases at V and 0 bases at J, with 11 bases between the two ends. This CDR3 has 13 residues. The CDR3 is CAIRSVSSYEQYF. For the CDR3, the DNA is TGTGCCATCCGTAGCGTAAGCTCCTACGAGCAGTACTTC.

The rearrangement links TRBV2 to TRBJ2-2; D uncertain. Trimming removed 7 bases from V and 1 base from J, with 7 bases in between. Germline V gene sequence: CDR1 SNHLY, CDR2 FYNNEI. The CDR3 covers 13 residues. CDR3 protein: CASMYENTGELFF. The CDR3 nucleotides are TGTGCCAGCATGTACGAGAACACCGGGGAGCTGTTTTTT. Drawing the rest from reference TRBV2 and TRBJ2-2, the complete variable domain is EPEVTQTPSHQVTQMGQEVILRCVPISNHLYFYWYRQILGQKVEFLVSFYNNEISEKSEIFDDQFSVERPDGSNFTLKIRSTKLEDSAMYFCASMYENTGELFFGEGSRLTVL.

This clonotype was counted between two and nine times. The germline gene is not matched at one end of the junction; a read error may be the cause. This sequence joins TRBV7-7 and TRBJ2-1; possible D gene TRBD2, 7 bases. The CDR3 spans 17 residues. Germline CDR1 and CDR2: SSHAT and FNYEAQ (reference sequence). The CDR3 region has the DNA TGTGCTAGCAGCTTAGAGGTCGGGGGGCCGGGTTACAATGAGCAGTTCTTC. Protein: CASSLEVGGPGYNEQFF.

The rearrangement links TRBV12-3 or TRBV12-4 to TRBJ2-1; D is perhaps TRBD1 (7 bases). V was trimmed by 7 bases and J by 5 bases, leaving 15 bases between them. The CDR3 is 14 amino acids. The CDR3 nucleotides are TGTGCCAGCACCCGGAGGGGGCGCGACAATGAGCAGTTCTTC. Its protein is CASTRRGRDNEQFF.

The chain is built from TRBV29-1 and TRBJ1-1; no clear D. Germline CDR1 reads SQVTM; CDR2 reads ANQGSEA. This CDR3 region has 13 residues. Deletions cut 3 bases from V and 0 bases from J, with 8 bases between. Written as DNA, the CDR3 is TGCAGCGTTGACCGGCAGCTGAACACTGAAGCTTTCTTT. This encodes CSVDRQLNTEAFF.

The chain is built from TRBV14 and TRBJ1-2, with TRBD1 as a possible D gene (5 bases). This CDR3 is 15 amino acids long. Germline CDR1 is SGHDN and CDR2 is FVKESK. Trimming took 3 bases from V and 2 from J, leaving 13 bases between them. The DNA of the CDR3 is TGTGCCAGCAGCCAGATCGGGGGAGCGAACTATGGCTACACCTTC. Amino acid sequence: CASSQIGGANYGYTF.

This clonotype was counted only a few times. The chain carries TRBV20-1 and TRBJ2-1, with D unclear. The length of the CDR3 is 11 residues. Germline CDR1 is DFQATT and CDR2 is SNEGSKA (reference sequence). Trimming removed 5 bases at V and 3 bases at J, with 5 bases between. The CDR3: CSAPYYNEQFF. CDR3 nucleotide sequence: TGCAGTGCTCCCTACTACAATGAGCAGTTCTTC.

The chain uses TRBV6-2 or TRBV6-3 and TRBJ2-4, with 10 bases aligning to TRBD1. The better agreement between TRBJ2-7 and the DNA end casts doubt on the J call. The CDR3 is 14 amino acids. Germline V gives CDR1 MNHEY, CDR2 SVGEGT. The DNA of the CDR3 is TGTGCCAGCAGTTACCCCGGGACAGGGGACGAGCAGTACTTC. Its translation: CASSYPGTGDEQYF.

The gene calls are TRBV12-3 or TRBV12-4 and TRBJ2-5; TRBD2 might be the D (5 bases). The end of the DNA aligns better with TRBJ2-7, so the J call may be wrong. There are 13 residues in the CDR3. The CDR3 nucleotides read TGTGCCAGCAGCCACACTAGGGCCTACGAGCAGTACTTC. The encoded protein is CASSHTRAYEQYF.

The chain combines TRBV27 with TRBJ1-2; D possibly corresponds to TRBD1 (5 bases). The germline CDR1 and CDR2 sequences are MNHEY and SMNVEV (reference sequence). Trimming left V 2 bases short and J 3 bases short, with 7 bases between. The CDR3 consists of 13 residues. CDR3 DNA: TGTGCCAGCAGTTTAACAGGTCACTATGGCTACACCTTC. This gives the protein CASSLTGHYGYTF.